The 13 T cell receptor beta chains below all came from one sample that was sequenced in a study of T cell responses to AZD1222 COVID-19 vaccine. The protocol was immunoSEQ multiplex PCR, while the TCRdb copy is restricted to in-frame clones and leaves out a portion. The table has 65,000 to 90,000 clones, roughly 89% seen once. Sequenced material: peripheral blood, taken 28 days after the second AZD1222 dose. The receptors stem from an adult who received the AZD1222 COVID-19 vaccine.

The chain links TRBV7-7 to TRBJ2-2; the D is unclear. The CDR3 consists of 13 residues. V lost 5 bases and J 4 bases, leaving 8 bases between the germline ends. Germline CDR1 SSHAT, CDR2 FNYEAQ (reference sequence). CDR3 DNA sequence: TGTGCCAGCAGCCAACAACCCACCGGGGAGCTGTTTTTT. Protein product: CASSQQPTGELFF.

The chain recombines TRBV4-3 with TRBJ1-1; D might be TRBD1 (6 bases). The CDR3 contains 12 residues. V gave up 9 bases and J gave up 1 base, with 9 bases separating them. Germline loops: CDR1 LGHNA, CDR2 YSLEER. The CDR3 nucleotides read TGCGCCAGTAAAGGGGGGAACACTGAAGCTTTCTTT. The encoded protein is CASKGGNTEAFF.

This chain uses TRBV6-5 with TRBJ1-3; the D is unclear. The CDR3 loop spans 16 amino acids. Per germline, CDR1 MNHEY and CDR2 SVGAGI. V was cut by 4 bases and J by 1 base, with 14 bases left in between. The chain's CDR3 is CASSSVAPESGNTIYF. The CDR3 coding sequence is TGTGCCAGCAGTTCCGTTGCCCCAGAATCTGGAAACACCATATATTTT.

The chain joins TRBV5-4 to TRBJ2-5, with D perhaps given as TRBD1 or TRBD2 (5 bases each). Germline values: CDR1 SGHNT, CDR2 YYREEE (reference sequence). The CDR3 has 14 amino acids. Trimming cost V 4 bases and J 1 base, with 11 bases left between them. The CDR3 sequence: CASSLTGTQETQYF. In nucleotides, the CDR3 is TGTGCCAGCAGCCTAACCGGGACCCAAGAGACCCAGTACTTC.

This chain connects TRBV5-1 to TRBJ2-6; tentatively, D is TRBD1 (7 bases). CDR1 is SGHRS and CDR2 is YFSETQ in the germline V gene. V gave up 4 bases and J gave up 2 bases, with 22 bases separating them. The CDR3 sequence is 19 residues long. CDR3 nucleotide sequence: TGCGCCAGCAGCCACTGGGCGGGACAGCGCAGGACTGGGGCCAACGTCCTGACTTTC. Its protein is CASSHWAGQRRTGANVLTF.

V gene TRBV5-1 combines with J gene TRBJ2-1, with D possibly called TRBD1 or TRBD2 (5 bases each). The CDR3 runs to 12 residues. Germline CDR1 reads SGHRS; CDR2 reads YFSETQ. Between the trimmed V and J ends, which lost 0 bases and 9 bases, there was a span of 7 bases. The CDR3: CASSLGGIEQFF. DNA for the CDR3: TGCGCCAGCAGCTTGGGGGGGATTGAGCAGTTCTTC. Variable domain in full (rest from reference TRBV5-1 and TRBJ2-1): KAGVTQTPRYLIKTRGQQVTLSCSPISGHRSVSWYQQTPGQGLQFLFEYFSETQRNKGNFPGRFSGRQFSNSRSEMNVSTLELGDSALYLCASSLGGIEQFFGPGTRLTVL.

The count of this clone is one. This chain connects TRBV9 to TRBJ1-3, with D possibly TRBD1 on 5 matching bases. With 3 bases removed from V and 2 bases from J, the gap between germline ends came to 6 bases. The CDR3 spans 13 residues. Germline CDR1 is SGDLS and CDR2 is YYNGEE. CDR3 in DNA: TGTGCCAGCAGCGGGGACCCTGGAAACACCATATATTTT. It encodes CASSGDPGNTIYF.

The chain uses TRBV12-3 or TRBV12-4 and TRBJ1-1; 7 bases are shared with TRBD1. V shed 1 base and J 7 bases; nucleotides not matched to a gene: 3. This CDR3 contains 13 residues. The CDR3 reads CASSLVGQHEAFF. The DNA for the CDR3 is TGTGCCAGCAGTTTAGTGGGACAGCATGAAGCTTTCTTT.

The V call is TRBV5-4, the J call TRBJ2-2; 7 positions match TRBD1. Germline V CDR1 and CDR2: SGHNT, YYREEE (reference sequence). Trimming at V came to 4 bases and at J to 1 base, leaving 4 bases not matched to a gene. This CDR3 contains 15 residues. DNA of the CDR3: TGTGCCAGCAGCCAGGGGGTGCTGAACACCGGGGAGCTGTTTTTT. Translated: CASSQGVLNTGELFF.

The rearrangement joins TRBV6-5 to TRBJ2-7; 10 nucleotides line up with TRBD1. CDR3 length: 15 amino acids. The germline V gene encodes CDR1 MNHEY and CDR2 SVGAGI. V was clipped by 6 bases and J by 0 bases; unmatched bases: 5. The DNA for the CDR3 is TGTGCCAGCAGGAGGACAGGGGGGATCTCCTACGAGCAGTACTTC. Encoded protein: CASRRTGGISYEQYF.

The chain carries TRBV7-2 and TRBJ2-7; 7 nucleotides align to TRBD1. The germline CDR1 and CDR2 sequences are SGHTA and FQGNSA. V was pared by 5 bases and J by 4 bases, with 8 bases of the junction left unmatched. The CDR3 sequence is 14 residues long. In DNA form, the CDR3 reads TGTGCCAGCAGCGTTACAGGGGACCGATACGAGCAGTACTTC. This translates into CASSVTGDRYEQYF.

This chain uses TRBV30 with TRBJ1-3; D is ambiguous. V was shortened by 0 bases and J by 0 bases, with 15 bases between the two germline ends. The CDR3 totals 17 residues. Germline V gene lookup returns CDR1 GTSNPN and CDR2 SVGIG (reference sequence). CDR3 loop: CAWSVQKGAGSGNTIYF. In DNA form, the CDR3 reads TGTGCCTGGAGTGTACAAAAGGGCGCTGGCTCTGGAAACACCATATATTTT.

The CDR3 nucleotides are TGCAGCGTCGTCCAGGGGACAGATACGCAGTATTTT. It specifies CSVVQGTDTQYF. The chain uses TRBV29-1 and TRBJ2-3; D perhaps matches TRBD1 (6 bases). CDR1 SQVTM and CDR2 ANQGSEA come from the germline V gene. CDR3 size: 12 residues. Trimming shortened V by 6 bases and J by 3 bases, and 10 bases separated the two germline ends.